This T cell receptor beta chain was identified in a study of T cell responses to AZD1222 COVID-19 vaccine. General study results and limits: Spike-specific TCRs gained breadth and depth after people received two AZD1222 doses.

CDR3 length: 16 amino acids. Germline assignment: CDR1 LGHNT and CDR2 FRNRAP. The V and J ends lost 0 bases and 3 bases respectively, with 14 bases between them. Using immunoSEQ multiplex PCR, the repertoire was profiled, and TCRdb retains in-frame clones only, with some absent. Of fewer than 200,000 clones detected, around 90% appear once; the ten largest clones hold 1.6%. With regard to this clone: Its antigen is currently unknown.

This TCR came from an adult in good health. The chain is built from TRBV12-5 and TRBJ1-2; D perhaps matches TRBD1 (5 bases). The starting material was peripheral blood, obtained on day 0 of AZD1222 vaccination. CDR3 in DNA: TGTGCTAGTGGTTTGGTAACTCCAGGGATCGACTATGGCTACACCTTC. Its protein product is CASGLVTPGIDYGYTF.